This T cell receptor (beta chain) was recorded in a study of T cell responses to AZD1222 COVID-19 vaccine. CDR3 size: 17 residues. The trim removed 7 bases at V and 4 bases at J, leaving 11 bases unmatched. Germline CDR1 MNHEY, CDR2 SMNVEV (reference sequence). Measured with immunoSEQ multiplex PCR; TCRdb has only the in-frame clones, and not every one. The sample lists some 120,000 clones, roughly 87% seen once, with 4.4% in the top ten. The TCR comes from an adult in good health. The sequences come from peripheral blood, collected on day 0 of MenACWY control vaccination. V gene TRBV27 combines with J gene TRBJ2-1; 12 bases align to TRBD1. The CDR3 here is CASNHLPGQGAYNEQFF. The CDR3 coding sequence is TGTGCCAGCAACCACCTACCGGGACAGGGGGCTTACAATGAGCAGTTCTTC.